The 16 T cell receptor beta chains listed next were all sequenced from one sample in a study of Graves' ophthalmopathy and Graves' hyperthyroidism. TCR beta CDR3 amplification used RNA transcripts. A first-round RT-PCR used HTBI primers, followed by a second-round multiplex PCR. In TCRdb, the multiplex PCR reads were re-called with MiXCR into one record per CDR3 protein. The sample records around 340,000 distinct CDR3 sequences, under 20% being singletons. The sequenced material came from peripheral blood. All receptors derive from an adult man with Graves' ophthalmopathy.

This clonotype was found many times. The chain is built from TRBV6-1 and TRBJ2-5; TRBD1 is a possible D gene (6 bases). V shed 6 bases and J shed 5 bases, with 19 bases lying between them. Germline V lookup: CDR1 MNHNS, CDR2 SASEGT. This CDR3 is 15 amino acids long. In DNA, the CDR3 is TGTGCCAGCAGGAAGGCACAGGGTTTAGAGGAGACCCAGTACTTC. It translates to CASRKAQGLEETQYF.

The genes are TRBV11-2 and TRBJ1-2, with D perhaps TRBD1 (5 bases). The CDR3 covers 15 residues. The V and J ends lost 2 bases and 5 bases respectively, with 15 bases between them. The germline CDR1 and CDR2 sequences are SGHAT and FQNNGV. The CDR3 is CASSLTETGQYGYTF. The CDR3 DNA is TGTGCCAGCAGCTTAACAGAGACGGGGCAATATGGCTACACCTTC. Complete variable domain (other parts from reference TRBV11-2 and TRBJ1-2): EAGVAQSPRYKIIEKRQSVAFWCNPISGHATLYWYQQILGQGPKLLIQFQNNGVVDDSQLPKDRFSAERLKGVDSTLKIQPAKLEDSAVYLCASSLTETGQYGYTFGSGTRLTVV.

A word on this clonotype: Compared with germline, one end of the junction differs, possibly owing to a read error. This sequence joins TRBV28 and TRBJ2-5; 10 nucleotides line up with TRBD1. This CDR3 spans 15 amino acids. Germline V gives CDR1 MDHEN, CDR2 SYDVKM. The CDR3 nucleotides read TGTGCCAGCAGTGGAACCGGGACAGGGGCCCCGGTTTCGTGGTTC. Its protein product is CASSGTGTGAPVSWF.

This clonotype was seen at least ten times. The chain couples TRBV6-1 to TRBJ2-5, with 7 bases fitting TRBD2. Germline V gene lookup returns CDR1 MNHNS and CDR2 SASEGT. Losses at the gene ends were 4 bases for V and 2 bases for J; bases not matched to a gene: 4. This CDR3 has 14 residues. The CDR3 coding sequence is TGTGCCAGCAGTGCACTAGCGAATCAAGAGACCCAGTACTTC. It encodes CASSALANQETQYF.

J is TRBJ2-2 and V is TRBV5-1; 8 bases match TRBD2. The CDR3 is 16 amino acids. The junction had 2 bases not matched to a gene; V was cut back by 0 bases and J by 1 base. The germline gives CDR1 SGHRS, CDR2 YFSETQ. In DNA, the CDR3 is TGCGCCAGCAGCTTGGGAGCGGGAGAGAACACCGGGGAGCTGTTTTTT. Protein product: CASSLGAGENTGELFF.

There are many counts of this clonotype. J is TRBJ1-3 and V is TRBV10-3; D is undetermined. CDR3 length: 14 residues. V was pared by 3 bases and J by 4 bases, with 10 bases between. Looked up from germline, CDR1 is ENHRY and CDR2 is SYGVKD. CDR3 protein: CAISERISGNTIYF. The CDR3 region has the DNA TGTGCCATCAGTGAACGGATCTCCGGAAACACCATATATTTT.

The chain is built from TRBV28 and TRBJ2-2; no reliable D call. The CDR3 has 14 residues. Germline V CDR1 and CDR2: MDHEN, SYDVKM. V lost 5 bases to trimming and J lost 3 bases, with 10 bases between them. The CDR3 here is CASSRRVYTGELFF. The CDR3 bases are TGTGCCAGCAGTCGCCGGGTATACACCGGGGAGCTGTTTTTT.

This clonotype was counted ten times or more. V is TRBV12-3 or TRBV12-4 and J is TRBJ2-2; a possible D gene is TRBD1 (5 bases). The CDR3 extends over 16 amino acids. Deletions cut 1 base from V and 3 bases from J, with 12 bases between. The CDR3: CASSLGQGGDTGELFF. CDR3 DNA: TGTGCCAGCAGTTTAGGCCAGGGTGGCGACACCGGGGAGCTGTTTTTT.

This clonotype was observed at least ten times. The V gene is TRBV28, the J gene TRBJ1-5, with D unresolved. The CDR3 is 15 amino acids. V shed 5 bases and J shed 6 bases, with 17 bases lying between them. The V gene's germline CDR1 is MDHEN and CDR2 SYDVKM. CDR3 DNA: TGTGCCAGCAGTCCCTCCCGGTTGTTTAGTCAGCCCCAGCATTTT. Translation gives CASSPSRLFSQPQHF.

This clonotype was seen ten or more times. This chain links TRBV5-1 with TRBJ2-5; 7 bases match TRBD1. After removal of 4 bases from V and 3 bases from J, the junction contained 9 bases not matched to a gene. This CDR3 spans 15 amino acids. CDR1 and CDR2 (germline): SGHRS, YFSETQ. The CDR3 sequence is CASSRTDRPEETQYF. DNA for the CDR3: TGCGCCAGCAGCCGAACGGACAGGCCAGAAGAGACCCAGTACTTC.

This clonotype was observed many times. The rearrangement links TRBV29-1 to TRBJ1-1; D is possibly TRBD1 (5 bases). Germline V gives CDR1 SQVTM, CDR2 ANQGSEA. Trimming took off 2 bases at V and 5 bases at J, with 15 bases between the two ends. This CDR3 spans 14 amino acids. CDR3 bases: TGCAGCGTTGAATCCGAGGGGTTGGGGACTGAAGCTTTCTTT. Translated: CSVESEGLGTEAFF. Complete variable domain (other parts from reference TRBV29-1 and TRBJ1-1): SAVISQKPSRDICQRGTSLTIQCQVDSQVTMMFWYRQQPGQSLTLIATANQGSEATYESGFVIDKFPISRPNLTFSTLTVSNMSPEDSSIYLCSVESEGLGTEAFFGQGTRLTVV.

This clonotype was recorded at least ten times. This chain links TRBV6-2 or TRBV6-3 with TRBJ1-5; possibly TRBD1 for D (5 bases). V was clipped by 2 bases and J by 4 bases, with 12 bases between them. The CDR3 sequence is 15 residues long. Germline V CDR1 and CDR2: MNHEY, SVGEGT. Here the CDR3 reads CASSYGGRENQPQHF. As DNA, the CDR3 is TGTGCCAGCAGTTACGGCGGCAGGGAAAATCAGCCCCAGCATTTT.

This clonotype was counted ten times or more. This chain joins TRBV19 and TRBJ2-5; 9 positions agree with TRBD2. In germline, CDR1 is LNHDA, CDR2 SQIVND (reference sequence). The CDR3 runs 16 residues. J gave up 5 bases and V 5 bases, and 12 bases lay outside the gene matches. In DNA, the CDR3 is TGTGCCAGTAGTCCGAGTTACGCTAGCGGGACGGAGACCCAGTACTTC. Amino acids: CASSPSYASGTETQYF.

This clonotype came up many times. The V and J genes are TRBV6-5 and TRBJ2-7, with TRBD2 identical over 9 bases. CDR3 length: 16 residues. The ends lost 0 bases at V and 7 bases at J; junction bases unmatched: 10. In germline, CDR1 is MNHEY, CDR2 SVGAGI. Here the CDR3 DNA reads TGTGCCAGCAGTTACTCCAGCGGGAGGCTCATGGGGGAGCAGTACTTC. Protein: CASSYSSGRLMGEQYF.

This clonotype was seen ten or more times. V gene TRBV5-4 combines with J gene TRBJ2-7; D perhaps matches TRBD2 (5 bases). V lost 4 bases to trimming and J lost 2 bases, with 16 bases between them. The germline V gene encodes CDR1 SGHNT and CDR2 YYREEE (reference sequence). This CDR3 has 15 amino acids. DNA of the CDR3: TGTGCCAGCAGCCCAGAGGGAGCTATTCCCTACGAGCAGTACTTC. Translating it yields CASSPEGAIPYEQYF.

On this clonotype itself: A much larger clone lies a single base off, so this may be a read error. The V gene is TRBV4-2, the J gene TRBJ1-1; 10 positions agree with TRBD1. There are 16 residues in the CDR3. Germline V gives CDR1 LGHNA, CDR2 YNFKEQ. This CDR3 reads CAISQFLDRGHYEAFF. In DNA, the CDR3 is TGTGCCATCAGCCAATTCCTAGACAGGGGGCATTACGAAGCTTTCTTT.